The source of this T cell receptor (beta chain) is a study of control samples from healthy donors and cancer patients (TCRdb year 2020). As encoded in the germline V gene, CDR1 is MGHRA while CDR2 is YSYEKL. Inclusive of the bounding cysteine and phenylalanine, the CDR3 is 16 residues long. The DNA shown is the 48-base CDR3, in frame from base 1. A distance of 11 bases separates the germline ends of V and J, which lose 1 base and 0 bases respectively. On this clone: The antigen it recognizes is unknown. No quality values exist for individual bases; no much larger clone is one base distant.

Libraries were built with the immunoSEQ multiplex PCR assay. The table comes from immuneACCESS by way of TCRdb, which keeps in-frame sequences with V and J called. Part of the clones is missing from these tables; in studies checked, under half for an unresolved V gene and the rest for unknown reasons. The sample table records under 300,000 clones; almost 85% of these occur just once. The top ten constitute about an eighth of the sample. This TCR came from a woman aged 60-75 years with lung cancer. The source material was PBMCs. The chain is made from TRBV4-1 and TRBJ2-3, with the D gene too uncertain to name. The CDR3 is CASSQVVSTSTDTQYF. The DNA is TGCGCCAGCAGCCAAGTGGTCAGCACTAGCACAGATACGCAGTATTTT.